The entry below describes one TCR beta chain. Its cognate antigen is unknown. This record comes from a study of a mutant IDH1 vaccine in newly diagnosed glioma. Trimming left V 0 bases short and J 4 bases short, with 13 bases between. There are 15 residues in the CDR3. Looked up from germline, CDR1 is SGHNT and CDR2 is YYREEE (reference sequence). Time point indicated: week 11, during vaccination. All doses held 300 ug of mutant IDH1 20-mer peptide, with topical imiquimod. Sequenced by immunoSEQ multiplex PCR; TCRdb stores in-frame clones only, minus some. This sample has tens of thousands of clones, with 80% found just once.

The J gene is TRBJ2-5, the V gene TRBV5-4; a weak D match, TRBD1 (5 bases). The TCR originated in a man aged 50 to 59 with glioma. Sequenced material: PBMCs, taken from a glioma patient whose treatment included an IDH1 peptide vaccine. CDR3 in amino acids: CASSLAAGWGETQYF. The CDR3 bases are TGTGCCAGCAGCTTGGCCGCAGGGTGGGGAGAGACCCAGTACTTC.